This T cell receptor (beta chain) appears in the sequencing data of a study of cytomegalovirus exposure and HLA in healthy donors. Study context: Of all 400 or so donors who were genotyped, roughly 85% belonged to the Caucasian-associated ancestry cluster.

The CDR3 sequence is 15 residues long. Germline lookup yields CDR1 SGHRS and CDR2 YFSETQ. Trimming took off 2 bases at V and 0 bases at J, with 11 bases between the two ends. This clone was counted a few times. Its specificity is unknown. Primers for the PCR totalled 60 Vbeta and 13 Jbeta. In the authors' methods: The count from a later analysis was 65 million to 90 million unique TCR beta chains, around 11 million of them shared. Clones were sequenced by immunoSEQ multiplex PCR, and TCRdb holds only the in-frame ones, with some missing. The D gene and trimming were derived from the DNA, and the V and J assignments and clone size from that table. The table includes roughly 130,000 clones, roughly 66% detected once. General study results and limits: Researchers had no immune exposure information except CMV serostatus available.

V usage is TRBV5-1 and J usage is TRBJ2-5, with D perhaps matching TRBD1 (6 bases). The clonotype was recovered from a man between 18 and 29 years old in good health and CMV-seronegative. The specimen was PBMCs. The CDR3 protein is CASSLQGADQETQYF. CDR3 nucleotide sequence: TGCGCCAGCAGCTTACAGGGTGCGGACCAAGAGACCCAGTACTTC.